Presented here are 21 T cell receptor beta chains from one specimen sequenced in a study of cytotoxic CD8 clonotypes in ibrutinib-treated CLL. Sequenced by immunoSEQ multiplex PCR; TCRdb stores in-frame clones only, minus some. Found here are 130,000 or so clones, over 75% of them singletons; the top ten hold roughly 2%. The sample consisted of PBMCs, taken after 24 months of ibrutinib treatment. All receptors derive from a human donor with chronic lymphocytic leukemia.

V usage is TRBV6-5 and J usage is TRBJ2-3; TRBD1 agrees at 7 bases. The CDR3 is made up of 15 amino acids. The germline gives CDR1 MNHEY, CDR2 SVGAGI. Unmatched junction bases numbered 14, after V lost 7 bases and J lost 7 bases. CDR3: CASTTRDRVGNTQYF. The CDR3 nucleotides are TGTGCCAGCACCACCCGGGACAGAGTTGGAAATACGCAGTATTTT.

The gene calls are TRBV10-3 and TRBJ1-2; D unresolved. The germline V gene has CDR1 ENHRY and CDR2 SYGVKD. V dropped 4 bases and J dropped 8 bases, with 17 bases sitting between them. This CDR3 has 14 residues. CDR3 region: CAISAEPTYAGYTF. The CDR3, as DNA: TGTGCCATCAGTGCGGAGCCAACCTATGCGGGCTACACCTTC.

The chain uses TRBV27 and TRBJ2-3; 8 bases fit TRBD1. From germline, CDR1 is MNHEY and CDR2 SMNVEV (reference sequence). The J segment lost 4 bases and the V segment lost 2 bases, leaving 2 bases of the junction unmatched. This CDR3 comprises 14 residues. CDR3 residues: CASSLQGQADTQYF. Here the CDR3 DNA reads TGTGCCAGCAGTTTACAGGGACAGGCAGATACGCAGTATTTT.

The gene calls are TRBV18 and TRBJ1-5, with no clear D. The germline gives CDR1 KGHSH, CDR2 LQKENI. This CDR3 is built from 14 residues. Trimming removed 2 bases at V and 9 bases at J, with 14 bases between. The CDR3 nucleotides read TGTGCCAGCTCACCAAGCGGAGGAGGGCGGCCCCAGCATTTT. This encodes CASSPSGGGRPQHF.

CDR3 nucleotide sequence: TGTGCCAGCAGCTTAGTAGAAGGGGGCCGGACTGAAGCTTTCTTT. Amino acids: CASSLVEGGRTEAFF. The rearrangement links TRBV7-9 to TRBJ1-1; 7 bases map to TRBD1. Germline values: CDR1 SEHNR, CDR2 FQNEAQ (reference sequence). CDR3 length equals 15 residues. J gave up 5 bases and V 1 base, and 7 bases lay outside the gene matches.

The chain recombines TRBV10-3 with TRBJ1-1; 9 nucleotides line up with TRBD1. This CDR3 has 11 residues. Germline V gene sequence: CDR1 ENHRY, CDR2 SYGVKD. The junction had 3 bases not matched to a gene; V was cut back by 6 bases and J by 10 bases. CDR3 DNA: TGTGCCATCAGGGGACAGGGTTTAGCTTTCTTT. Translation gives CAIRGQGLAFF.

V usage is TRBV4-2 and J usage is TRBJ2-1, with 7 bases identical to TRBD2. Germline V CDR1 and CDR2: LGHNA, YNFKEQ. Germline trimming cut 3 bases from V and 5 bases from J; bases unmatched to any gene: 1. The CDR3 spans 13 residues. This CDR3 reads CASSQGLNNEQFF. The CDR3 region has the DNA TGTGCCAGCAGCCAGGGACTAAACAATGAGCAGTTCTTC.

The CDR3 sequence is CASSSLGSTEAFF. DNA for the CDR3: TGTGCCAGCAGTTCCCTCGGAAGCACTGAAGCTTTCTTT. The chain is built from TRBV7-9 and TRBJ1-1; D ambiguous. The germline CDR1 and CDR2 sequences are SEHNR and FQNEAQ (reference sequence). Deletions cut 6 bases from V and 4 bases from J, with 12 bases between. The CDR3 is 13 residues long.

The V gene is TRBV4-3, the J gene TRBJ1-2; 10 nucleotides align to TRBD1. In germline, CDR1 is LGHNA, CDR2 YSLEER. Trimming cost V 4 bases and J 5 bases; bases outside gene matches: 4. The CDR3 has 14 amino acids. For the CDR3, the DNA is TGCGCCAGCAGCCGACAGGGGGCCCTATATGGCTACACCTTC. This translates into CASSRQGALYGYTF.

This chain connects TRBV6-5 to TRBJ2-7, with D perhaps TRBD1 or TRBD2 (5 bases each). The germline gives CDR1 MNHEY, CDR2 SVGAGI. With 6 bases removed from V and 2 bases from J, the gap between germline ends came to 11 bases. The CDR3 runs to 13 residues. CDR3 coding DNA: TGTGCCAGCAGGGGGACGGGGACCTACGAGCAGTACTTC. It encodes CASRGTGTYEQYF.

The J gene is TRBJ2-1, the V gene TRBV7-2; 11 bases match TRBD2. Unmatched junction bases numbered 12, after V lost 5 bases and J lost 0 bases. The germline gives CDR1 SGHTA, CDR2 FQGNSA. The CDR3 length is 19 residues. CDR3 sequence (DNA): TGTGCCAGCAGCACCCCTAGCGGGGGGTCCCGGAGCTCCTACAATGAGCAGTTCTTC. It is translated as CASSTPSGGSRSSYNEQFF.

This clone is a singleton in its sample. The V gene is TRBV6-5, the J gene TRBJ2-7; weak D call: TRBD1 (5 bases). V shed 5 bases and J shed 4 bases, with 15 bases lying between them. The CDR3 has 14 amino acids. CDR1 and CDR2 from the germline V gene are MNHEY and SVGAGI. CDR3 DNA: TGTGCCAGCAGTCAAGACAGAGTAGTGTACGAGCAGTACTTC. Protein product: CASSQDRVVYEQYF.

This chain links TRBV4-1 with TRBJ1-4; D gene unclear. CDR3 size: 13 residues. Trimming cost V 0 bases and J 14 bases, with 13 bases left between them. Germline-derived CDR1 and CDR2 are MGHRA and YSYEKL. CDR3 bases: TGCGCCAGCAGCCAAGATTGGCCGGGGAGCCTGTTTTTT. Its translation is CASSQDWPGSLFF.

The genes are TRBV28 and TRBJ2-3; 10 bases are a match to TRBD2. V trimming: 4 bases; J trimming: 4 bases; junction bases outside the gene matches: 8. CDR1 and CDR2 from the germline V gene are MDHEN and SYDVKM. There are 16 residues in the CDR3. Written as DNA, the CDR3 is TGTGCCAGCAGTTCCCCTAGCGGGAGTGGGGCAGATACGCAGTATTTT. Translation: CASSSPSGSGADTQYF.

The V call is TRBV5-1, the J call TRBJ2-2; 7 bases map to TRBD1. The CDR3 length is 15 residues. Germline assignment: CDR1 SGHRS and CDR2 YFSETQ. V gave up 2 bases and J gave up 6 bases; unmatched junction bases: 7. The CDR3 region is CASSLSTQGAGELFF. The DNA of the CDR3 is TGCGCCAGCAGCTTATCCACCCAGGGGGCCGGGGAGCTGTTTTTT. Combining the CDR3 with reference TRBV5-1 and TRBJ2-2 gives the whole variable domain KAGVTQTPRYLIKTRGQQVTLSCSPISGHRSVSWYQQTPGQGLQFLFEYFSETQRNKGNFPGRFSGRQFSNSRSEMNVSTLELGDSALYLCASSLSTQGAGELFFGEGSRLTVL.

The chain carries TRBV5-3 and TRBJ1-6; the match to TRBD1 covers 8 bases. TRBV5-3 is an ORF, with its function uncertain. The V gene end was trimmed by 4 bases and the J gene end by 10 bases; junction bases not matched to a gene: 7. The CDR3 sequence is 14 residues long. The CDR3 loop is CARSETGVDSPLHF. The CDR3 DNA reads TGTGCCAGAAGCGAGACAGGGGTGGACTCACCCCTCCACTTT.

This sequence joins TRBV6-6 and TRBJ1-3; 7 bases align to TRBD1. This CDR3 has 16 residues. V trimming: 10 bases; J trimming: 7 bases; junction bases outside the gene matches: 19. The germline V gene encodes CDR1 MNHNY and CDR2 SVGAGI (reference sequence). The CDR3: CATQKIKGGFTNTIYF. CDR3 DNA: TGTGCCACCCAAAAAATAAAAGGGGGCTTCACGAACACCATATATTTT.

The rearrangement uses TRBV10-3 and TRBJ1-5; 7 positions agree with TRBD1. Germline values: CDR1 ENHRY, CDR2 SYGVKD. CDR3 length equals 15 residues. Losses at the gene ends were 10 bases for V and 5 bases for J; bases not matched to a gene: 14. This CDR3 is CATRQGEFSDQPQHF. In DNA form, the CDR3 reads TGTGCCACCCGACAGGGTGAGTTTTCTGATCAGCCCCAGCATTTT.

The rearrangement joins TRBV28 to TRBJ2-3; D remains ambiguous. V lost 2 bases to trimming and J lost 4 bases, with 4 bases between them. CDR1 is MDHEN, CDR2 SYDVKM, per germline. The CDR3 consists of 12 residues. The CDR3 bases are TGTGCCAGCAGTTTAGGGCCAGATACGCAGTATTTT. It encodes CASSLGPDTQYF.

The V gene is TRBV7-3, the J gene TRBJ1-1; no firm D call. Trimming took off 2 bases at V and 0 bases at J, with 10 bases between the two ends. The CDR3 is 15 amino acids. The germline V gene has CDR1 SGHTA and CDR2 FQGTGA. The chain's CDR3 is CASSLFGGMNTEAFF. CDR3 nucleotides: TGTGCCAGCAGCTTATTTGGAGGAATGAACACTGAAGCTTTCTTT. The full variable domain, rest sourced from reference TRBV7-3 and TRBJ1-1, is GAGVSQTPSNKVTEKGKYVELRCDPISGHTALYWYRQSLGQGPEFLIYFQGTGAADDSGLPNDRFFAVRPEGSVSTLKIQRTERGDSAVYLCASSLFGGMNTEAFFGQGTRLTVV.

This sequence joins TRBV7-9 and TRBJ1-5; D ambiguous. Germline CDR1 and CDR2: SEHNR and FQNEAQ (reference sequence). The CDR3 covers 14 residues. Trimming took off 5 bases at V and 4 bases at J, with 12 bases between the two ends. CDR3 amino acids: CASSQSVLNQPQHF. The CDR3 nucleotides read TGTGCCAGCAGCCAGTCGGTATTGAATCAGCCCCAGCATTTT.